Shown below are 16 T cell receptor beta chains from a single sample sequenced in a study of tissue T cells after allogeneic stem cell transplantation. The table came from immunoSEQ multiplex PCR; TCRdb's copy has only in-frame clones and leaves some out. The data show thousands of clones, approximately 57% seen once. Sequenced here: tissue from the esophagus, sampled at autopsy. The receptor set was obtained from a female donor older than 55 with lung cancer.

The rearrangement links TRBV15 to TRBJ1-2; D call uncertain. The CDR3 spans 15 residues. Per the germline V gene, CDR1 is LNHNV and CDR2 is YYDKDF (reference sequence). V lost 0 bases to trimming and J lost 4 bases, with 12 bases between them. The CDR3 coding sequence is TGTGCCACCAGCAGAGATCGTATTATTTCCTATGGCTACACCTTC. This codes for CATSRDRIISYGYTF.

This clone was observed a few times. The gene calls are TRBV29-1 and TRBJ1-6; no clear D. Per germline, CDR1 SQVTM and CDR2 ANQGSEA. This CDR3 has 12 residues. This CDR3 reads CRVTPYNSPLHF. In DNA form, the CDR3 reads TGCAGAGTGACCCCCTATAATTCACCCCTCCACTTT.

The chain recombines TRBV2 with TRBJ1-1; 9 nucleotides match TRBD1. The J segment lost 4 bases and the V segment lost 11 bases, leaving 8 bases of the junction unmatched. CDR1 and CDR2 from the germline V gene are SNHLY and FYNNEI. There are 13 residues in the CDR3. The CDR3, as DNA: TGTGCCGGTACAGGGGGCCTTGGCACTGAAGCTTTCTTT. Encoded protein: CAGTGGLGTEAFF.

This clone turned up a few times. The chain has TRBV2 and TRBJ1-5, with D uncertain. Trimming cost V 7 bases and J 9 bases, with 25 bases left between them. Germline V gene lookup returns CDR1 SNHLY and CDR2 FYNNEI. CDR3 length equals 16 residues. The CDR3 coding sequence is TGTGCCAGCACCCTACAAGGCTCTTCACGTTTCGTGCCCCAGCATTTT. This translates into CASTLQGSSRFVPQHF.

This CDR3 reads CASSIVGYSNQPQHF. The CDR3 DNA follows: TGTGCCAGTAGTATCGTCGGCTATAGCAATCAGCCCCAGCATTTT. This chain joins TRBV19 and TRBJ1-5, with no clear D. V was cut by 3 bases and J by 0 bases, with 9 bases left in between. The CDR3 loop spans 15 amino acids. Germline V gene data show CDR1 as LNHDA and CDR2 as SQIVND (reference sequence).

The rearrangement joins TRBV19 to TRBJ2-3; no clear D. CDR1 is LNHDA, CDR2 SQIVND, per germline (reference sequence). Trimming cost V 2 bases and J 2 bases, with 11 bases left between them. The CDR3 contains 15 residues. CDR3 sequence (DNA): TGTGCCAGTAGTATATCCCAGGACCCCACAGATACGCAGTATTTT. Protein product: CASSISQDPTDTQYF. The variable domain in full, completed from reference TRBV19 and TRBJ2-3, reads DGGITQSPKYLFRKEGQNVTLSCEQNLNHDAMYWYRQDPGQGLRLIYYSQIVNDFQKGDIAEGYSVSREKKESFPLTVTSAQKNPTAFYLCASSISQDPTDTQYFGPGTRLTVL.

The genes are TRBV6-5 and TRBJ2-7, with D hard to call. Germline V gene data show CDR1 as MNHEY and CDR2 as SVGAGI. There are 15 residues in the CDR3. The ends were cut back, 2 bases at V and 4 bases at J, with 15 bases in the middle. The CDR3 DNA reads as TGTGCCAGCAGTTACAAAATCACCTTAGGATACGAGCAGTACTTC. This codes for CASSYKITLGYEQYF.

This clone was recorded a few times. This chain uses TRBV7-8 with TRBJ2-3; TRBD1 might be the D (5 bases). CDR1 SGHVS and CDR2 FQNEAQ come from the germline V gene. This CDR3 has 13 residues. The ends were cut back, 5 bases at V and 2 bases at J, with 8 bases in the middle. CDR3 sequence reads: CASSPDTTDTQYF. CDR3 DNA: TGTGCCAGCAGCCCGGACACCACAGATACGCAGTATTTT.

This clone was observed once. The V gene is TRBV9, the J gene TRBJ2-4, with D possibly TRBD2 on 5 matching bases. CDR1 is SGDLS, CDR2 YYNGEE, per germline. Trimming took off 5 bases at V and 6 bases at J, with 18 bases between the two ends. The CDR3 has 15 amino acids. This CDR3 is CASSLMGVAGNIQYF. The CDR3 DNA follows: TGTGCCAGCAGTCTTATGGGAGTCGCCGGAAACATTCAGTACTTC. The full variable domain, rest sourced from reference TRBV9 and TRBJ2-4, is DSGVTQTPKHLITATGQRVTLRCSPRSGDLSVYWYQQSLDQGLQFLIQYYNGEERAKGNILERFSAQQFPDLHSELNLSSLELGDSALYFCASSLMGVAGNIQYFGAGTRLSVL.

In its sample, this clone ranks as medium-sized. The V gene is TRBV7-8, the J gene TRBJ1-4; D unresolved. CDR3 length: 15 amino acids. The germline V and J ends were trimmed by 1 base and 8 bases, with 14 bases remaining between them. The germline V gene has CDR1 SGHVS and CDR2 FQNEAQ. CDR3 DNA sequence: TGTGCCAGCAGCTTAGAAGGCAGGCTTAACGAAAAACTGTTTTTT. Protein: CASSLEGRLNEKLFF.

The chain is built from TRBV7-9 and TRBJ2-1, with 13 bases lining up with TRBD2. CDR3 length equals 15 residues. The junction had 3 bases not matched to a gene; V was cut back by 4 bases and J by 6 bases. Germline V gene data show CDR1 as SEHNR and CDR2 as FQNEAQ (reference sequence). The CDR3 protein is CASSSGTSGTNEQFF. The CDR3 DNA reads TGTGCCAGCAGCTCCGGGACTAGCGGGACCAATGAGCAGTTCTTC.

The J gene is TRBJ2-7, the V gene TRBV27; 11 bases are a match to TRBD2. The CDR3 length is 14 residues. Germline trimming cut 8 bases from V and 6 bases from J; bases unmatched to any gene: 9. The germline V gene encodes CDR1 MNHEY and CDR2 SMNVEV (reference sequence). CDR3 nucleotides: TGTGCCAGCTCAACTAGCGGGAGTTCCCTCGAGCAGTACTTC. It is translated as CASSTSGSSLEQYF.

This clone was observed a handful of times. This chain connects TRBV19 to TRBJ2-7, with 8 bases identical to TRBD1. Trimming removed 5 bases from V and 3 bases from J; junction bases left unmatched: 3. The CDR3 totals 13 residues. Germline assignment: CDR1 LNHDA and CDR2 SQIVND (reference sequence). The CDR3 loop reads CASSVTGGYEQYF. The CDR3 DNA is TGTGCCAGTAGTGTCACAGGGGGCTACGAGCAGTACTTC. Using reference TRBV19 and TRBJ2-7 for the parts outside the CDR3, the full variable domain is DGGITQSPKYLFRKEGQNVTLSCEQNLNHDAMYWYRQDPGQGLRLIYYSQIVNDFQKGDIAEGYSVSREKKESFPLTVTSAQKNPTAFYLCASSVTGGYEQYFGPGTRLTVT.

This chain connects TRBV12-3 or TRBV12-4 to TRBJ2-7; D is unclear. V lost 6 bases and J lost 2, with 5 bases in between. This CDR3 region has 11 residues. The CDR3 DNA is TGTGCCAGCAGGGGGACCTACGAGCAGTACTTC. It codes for CASRGTYEQYF.

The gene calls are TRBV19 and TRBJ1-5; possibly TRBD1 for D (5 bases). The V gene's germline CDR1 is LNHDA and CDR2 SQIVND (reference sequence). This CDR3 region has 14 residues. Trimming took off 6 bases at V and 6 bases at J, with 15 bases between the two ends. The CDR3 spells CASSRQPPIQPQHF. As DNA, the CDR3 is TGTGCCAGTAGCCGACAGCCCCCTATTCAGCCCCAGCATTTT.

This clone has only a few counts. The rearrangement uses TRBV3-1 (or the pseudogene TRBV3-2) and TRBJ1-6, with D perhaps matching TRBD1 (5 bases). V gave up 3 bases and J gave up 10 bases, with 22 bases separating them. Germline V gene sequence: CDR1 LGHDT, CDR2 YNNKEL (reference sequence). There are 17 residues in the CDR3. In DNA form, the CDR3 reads TGTGCCAGCAGCCATTCCCAGGGCCGACTTTTGCGGTCACCCCTCCACTTT. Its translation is CASSHSQGRLLRSPLHF.